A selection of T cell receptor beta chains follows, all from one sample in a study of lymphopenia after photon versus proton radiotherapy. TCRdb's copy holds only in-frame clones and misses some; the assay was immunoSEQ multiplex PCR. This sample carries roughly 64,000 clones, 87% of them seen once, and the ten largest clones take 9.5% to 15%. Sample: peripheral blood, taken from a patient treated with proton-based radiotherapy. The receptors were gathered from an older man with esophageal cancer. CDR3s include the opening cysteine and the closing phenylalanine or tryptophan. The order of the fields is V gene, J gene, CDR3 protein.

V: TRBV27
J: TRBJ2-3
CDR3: CASRPIAGGTRSTQYF

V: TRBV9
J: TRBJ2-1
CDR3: CASSALQYNEQFF

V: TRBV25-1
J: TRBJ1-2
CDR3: CASSEVGPSYGYTF

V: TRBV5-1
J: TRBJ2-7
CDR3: CASSQTGGAYEQYF

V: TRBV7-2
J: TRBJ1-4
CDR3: CASSFDSHPGEKLFF

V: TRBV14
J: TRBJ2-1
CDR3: CASSLARVAVGRDEQFF

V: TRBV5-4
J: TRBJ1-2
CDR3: CASSPRTGANYGYTF

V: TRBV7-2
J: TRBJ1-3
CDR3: CASSFGTGLGNTIYF

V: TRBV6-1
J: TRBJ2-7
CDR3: CASILGTGVRYEQYF

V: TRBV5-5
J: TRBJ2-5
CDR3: CASSLVASGAQETQYF

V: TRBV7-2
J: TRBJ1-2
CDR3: CASSLVVQNYGYTF

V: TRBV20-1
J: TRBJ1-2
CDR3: CSASRELGYTF

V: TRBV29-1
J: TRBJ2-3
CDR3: CSVEGGWAPGTDTQYF

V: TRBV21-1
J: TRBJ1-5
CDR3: CASSRLINSNQPQHF

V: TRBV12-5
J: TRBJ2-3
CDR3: CASGLVRIGGRRTDTQYF

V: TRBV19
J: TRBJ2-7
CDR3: CASTKNGQDGYEQYF

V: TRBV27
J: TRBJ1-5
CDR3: CASSLFRGDQPQHF

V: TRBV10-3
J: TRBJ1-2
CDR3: CAIRYGLRRVYGYTF

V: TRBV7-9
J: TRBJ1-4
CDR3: CASTGRKNEKLFF

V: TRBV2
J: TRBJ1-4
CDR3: CASLSGTVNEKLFF

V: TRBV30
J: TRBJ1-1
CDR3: CAWGGGSLTTEAFF

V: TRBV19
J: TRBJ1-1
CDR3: CASSMRQTDTEAFF

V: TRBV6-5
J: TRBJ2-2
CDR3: CASSYGTGDLLFF

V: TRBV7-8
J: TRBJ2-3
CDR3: CASSLPFPRADTQYF

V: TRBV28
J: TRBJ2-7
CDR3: CASSLRGYEQYF

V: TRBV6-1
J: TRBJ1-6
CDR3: CASSESGTANSPLHF

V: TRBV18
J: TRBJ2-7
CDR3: CASSPPAFDSHSSYEQYF

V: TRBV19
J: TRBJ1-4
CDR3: CASSSTGGAGEKLFF

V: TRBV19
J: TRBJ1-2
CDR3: CASRLGTGEISSNYGYTF

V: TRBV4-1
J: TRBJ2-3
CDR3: CASSQVQRSDTQYF

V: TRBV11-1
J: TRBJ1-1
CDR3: CASSLKGRGITEAFF

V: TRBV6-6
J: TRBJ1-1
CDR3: CASRSVNTEAFF

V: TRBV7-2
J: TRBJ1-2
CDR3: CASSLVGRIYGYTF

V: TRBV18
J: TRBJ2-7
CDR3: CASSPAAQTYEQYF

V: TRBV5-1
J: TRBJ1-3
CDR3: CASSLGGGYSGNTIYF

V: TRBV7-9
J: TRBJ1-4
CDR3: CASSTGLDEKLFF

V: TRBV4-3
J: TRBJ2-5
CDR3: CASSQAGGSGEETQYF

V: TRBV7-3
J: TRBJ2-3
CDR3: CASILIAGGTTDTQYF

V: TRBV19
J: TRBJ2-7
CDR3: CASSITGGIDEQYF

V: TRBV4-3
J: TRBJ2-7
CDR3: CASSQDQGMRGEQYF

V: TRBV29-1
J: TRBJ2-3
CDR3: CSVTPSGLATDTQYF

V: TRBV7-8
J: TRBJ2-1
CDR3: CASTVRGPYNEQFF

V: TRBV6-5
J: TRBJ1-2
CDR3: CASSYLGGDYGYTF

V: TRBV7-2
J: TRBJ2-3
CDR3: CASSLAGGFSTDTQYF

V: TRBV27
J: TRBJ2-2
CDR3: CASSVRSDRVATGELFF

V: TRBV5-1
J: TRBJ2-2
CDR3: CASSSSGGDTGELFF

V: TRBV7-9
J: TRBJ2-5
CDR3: CASSLGTGRETQYF

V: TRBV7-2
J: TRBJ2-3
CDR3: CASSLNERPQDTQYF

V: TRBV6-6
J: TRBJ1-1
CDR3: CASSYSGTGVTEAFF

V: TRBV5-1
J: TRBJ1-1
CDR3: CASSFSGRTEAFF

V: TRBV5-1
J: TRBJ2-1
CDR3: CASSSQGQGAGNEQFF